These 11 T cell receptor beta chains originate from one sample sequenced in a study of cytomegalovirus exposure and HLA in healthy donors. PCR was performed using 60 Vbeta and 13 Jbeta primers. The table came from immunoSEQ multiplex PCR; TCRdb's copy has only in-frame clones and leaves some out. Its listing shows approximately 150,000 clones. The sequenced sample was PBMCs. Source of these receptors: a young woman in good health and CMV-seronegative.

The chain has TRBV6-5 and TRBJ1-5, with a weak D call TRBD1 (6 bases). The CDR3 contains 15 residues. V shed 6 bases and J shed 1 base, with 13 bases lying between them. Germline V lookup: CDR1 MNHEY, CDR2 SVGAGI. CDR3 in DNA: TGTGCCAGCAGCGCCACAGGGACCAGCAATCAGCCCCAGCATTTT. It encodes CASSATGTSNQPQHF.

The V call is TRBV4-2, the J call TRBJ2-5; TRBD2 agrees at 11 bases. Germline CDR1 reads LGHNA; CDR2 reads YNFKEQ. Trimming removed 3 bases from V and 1 base from J; junction bases left unmatched: 10. The CDR3 contains 18 residues. DNA for the CDR3: TGTGCCAGCAGCCAGAGTACTGGACTAGCGGGTCCCCAAGAGACCCAGTACTTC. Its translation is CASSQSTGLAGPQETQYF.

V gene TRBV9 combines with J gene TRBJ2-7; 9 positions agree with TRBD2. The germline gives CDR1 SGDLS, CDR2 YYNGEE. V lost 1 base to trimming and J lost 0 bases; unmatched junction nucleotides: 2. The CDR3 contains 15 residues. CDR3 region: CASSVLAGSSYEQYF. CDR3 DNA: TGTGCCAGCAGCGTACTAGCGGGGAGCTCCTACGAGCAGTACTTC.

The V and J genes are TRBV10-1 and TRBJ2-7, with a tentative D call TRBD2 (5 bases). V was pared by 1 base and J by 4 bases, with 11 bases between. There are 14 residues in the CDR3. Germline lookup yields CDR1 WNHNN and CDR2 SYGVQD (reference sequence). The CDR3 loop reads CASSECRLAYEQYV. The CDR3 DNA reads TGCGCCAGCAGTGAGTGCCGATTAGCGTACGAGCAGTACGTC.

The V call is TRBV6-5, the J call TRBJ2-2; the match to TRBD2 covers 8 bases. Germline trimming cut 7 bases from V and 0 bases from J; bases unmatched to any gene: 4. CDR1 is MNHEY and CDR2 is SVGAGI in the germline V gene. This CDR3 region has 15 residues. The CDR3 protein is CASNRLATNTGELFF. The CDR3 nucleotides read TGTGCCAGCAATAGACTAGCGACGAACACCGGGGAGCTGTTTTTT.

V is TRBV5-1 and J is TRBJ2-7; 8 positions agree with TRBD1. Losses at the gene ends were 0 bases for V and 2 bases for J; bases not matched to a gene: 1. This CDR3 region has 14 residues. CDR1 SGHRS and CDR2 YFSETQ come from the germline V gene. The chain's CDR3 is CASSLVQGAYEQYF. CDR3 nucleotide sequence: TGCGCCAGCAGCTTGGTACAGGGGGCCTACGAGCAGTACTTC.

The chain combines TRBV6-1 with TRBJ1-2; no reliable D call. Between the trimmed V and J ends, which lost 2 bases and 8 bases, there was a span of 18 bases. This CDR3 comprises 15 residues. The germline CDR1 and CDR2 sequences are MNHNS and SASEGT. The CDR3, as DNA: TGTGCCAGCAGTGAAAGGGAGGAACAAATAAACGGCTACACCTTC. It specifies CASSEREEQINGYTF.

This chain uses TRBV7-9 with TRBJ1-2; 8 bases are shared with TRBD1. V was clipped by 5 bases and J by 8 bases; unmatched bases: 10. The CDR3 has 14 residues. The germline V gene has CDR1 SEHNR and CDR2 FQNEAQ (reference sequence). CDR3 nucleotide sequence: TGTGCCAGCAGCCAAGGGGACAGGATCGGGGGCTACACCTTC. Translation gives CASSQGDRIGGYTF. Based on the CDR3 plus reference TRBV7-9 and TRBJ1-2, the full variable domain is DTGVSQNPRHKITKRGQNVTFRCDPISEHNRLYWYRQTLGQGPEFLTYFQNEAQLEKSRLLSDRFSAERPKGSFSTLEIQRTEQGDSAMYLCASSQGDRIGGYTFGSGTRLTVV.

The chain joins TRBV6-1 to TRBJ2-7; TRBD2 is a possible D gene (6 bases). The V end lost 2 bases, the J end lost 3 bases, and 14 bases lay between the germline ends. CDR1 and CDR2 from the germline V gene are MNHNS and SASEGT. The CDR3 runs 15 residues. The DNA for the CDR3 is TGTGCCAGCAGTGAAAAAGGCGGGATTAACTACGAGCAGTACTTC. As protein: CASSEKGGINYEQYF.

The chain has TRBV6-1 and TRBJ1-1, with 7 bases fitting TRBD1. Germline V gene data show CDR1 as MNHNS and CDR2 as SASEGT. The CDR3 is 13 amino acids. Trimming took 5 bases from V and 1 from J; bases not matched to a gene: 1. The CDR3 protein is CASSTGENTEAFF. The CDR3 bases are TGTGCCAGCAGTACAGGGGAGAACACTGAAGCTTTCTTT.

Here the CDR3 reads CASSSDWGTQYF. As DNA, the CDR3 is TGTGCCAGCAGCTCGGACTGGGGGACCCAGTACTTC. The J gene is TRBJ2-5, the V gene TRBV7-2, with D possibly being TRBD2 (5 bases). The CDR3 consists of 12 residues. The V and J ends lost 4 bases and 7 bases respectively, with 10 bases between them. Germline V gives CDR1 SGHTA, CDR2 FQGNSA.